This T cell receptor beta chain was captured by sequencing in a study of T-cell reconstitution after alpha-beta-depleted transplantation in children. Construction of the TCRbeta library involved unique molecular identifiers. TCRdb passed the PCR reads through MiXCR, listing each CDR3 protein once. The table records about 120,000 distinct CDR3 sequences, around a tenth of them present only once. There are many counts of this clonotype. Germline CDR1 DFQATT, CDR2 SNEGSKA (reference sequence). CDR3 length: 14 amino acids. Deletions cut 1 base from V and 4 bases from J, with 12 bases between. Sequences were derived from PBMCs from the stem cell graft donor, sampled from the stem cell graft. The chain recombines TRBV20-1 with TRBJ2-3; tentatively, D is TRBD2 (5 bases). The receptor's source is a human donor who donated a stem cell graft to a child with acute lymphoblastic leukemia. The CDR3 region is CSARALSSADTQYF. CDR3 sequence (DNA): TGCAGTGCTAGAGCCTTGAGTAGCGCAGATACGCAGTATTTT.